The T cell receptor beta chain under discussion was sequenced for a study of Ad26.COV2.S vaccination and SARS-CoV-2 variants. Study observations and caveats: Vaccinees reportedly had broad spike-specific CD8+ and CD4+ T cell responses.

About this clone: The antigen is unknown.

Looked up from germline, CDR1 is MNHEY and CDR2 is SVGEGT. V was cut by 4 bases and J by 6 bases, with 13 bases left in between. The length of the CDR3 is 13 residues. Here immunoSEQ multiplex PCR was the method, and the copy in TCRdb shows in-frame clones only, minus some. The sample carries about 680,000 clones, roughly nine tenths recorded once. Described treatment: over 15 received Ad26.COV2.S at low or high dose, single or two shots; five or six received placebo; per-sample allocation not given. Samples analyzed were those drawn on day 63 after the first vaccine or placebo injection. This specimen consisted of peripheral blood, obtained in a trial of Ad26.COV2.S vaccine versus placebo. The chain is built from TRBV6-2 or TRBV6-3 and TRBJ2-7; D is possibly TRBD2 (7 bases). The receptor was derived from a person between 18 and 65 years old who received the Ad26.COV2.S COVID-19 vaccine or a placebo. In DNA, the CDR3 is TGTGCCAGCAGTTGGGGGGGGGCGGTCGAGCAGTACTTC. Translating gives CASSWGGAVEQYF.